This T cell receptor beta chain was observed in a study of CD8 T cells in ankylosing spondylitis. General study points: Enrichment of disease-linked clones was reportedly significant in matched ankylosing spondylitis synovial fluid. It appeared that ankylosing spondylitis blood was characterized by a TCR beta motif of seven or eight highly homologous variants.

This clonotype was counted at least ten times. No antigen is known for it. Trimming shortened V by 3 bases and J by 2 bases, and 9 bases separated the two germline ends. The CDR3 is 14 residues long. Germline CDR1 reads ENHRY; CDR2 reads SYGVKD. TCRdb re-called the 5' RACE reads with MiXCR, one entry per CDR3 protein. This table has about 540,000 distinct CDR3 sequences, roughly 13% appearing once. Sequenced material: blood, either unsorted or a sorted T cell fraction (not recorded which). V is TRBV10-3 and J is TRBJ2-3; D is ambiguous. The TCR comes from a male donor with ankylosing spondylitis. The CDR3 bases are TGTGCCATCAGTGAAACACCAATCACAGATACGCAGTATTTT. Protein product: CAISETPITDTQYF.